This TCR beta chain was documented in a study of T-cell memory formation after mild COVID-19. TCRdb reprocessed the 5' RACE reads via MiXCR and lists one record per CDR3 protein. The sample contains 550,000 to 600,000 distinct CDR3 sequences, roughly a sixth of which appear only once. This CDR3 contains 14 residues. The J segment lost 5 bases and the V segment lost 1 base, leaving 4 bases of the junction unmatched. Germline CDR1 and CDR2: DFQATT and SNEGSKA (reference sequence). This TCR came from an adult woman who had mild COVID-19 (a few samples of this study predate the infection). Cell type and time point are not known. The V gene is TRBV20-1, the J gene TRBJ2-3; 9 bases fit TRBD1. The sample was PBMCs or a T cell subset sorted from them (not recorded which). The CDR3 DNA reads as TGCAGTGCTAGAGTGGGACAGGGAGGAGATACGCAGTATTTT. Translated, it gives CSARVGQGGDTQYF.